This T cell receptor beta chain originates from a study of long-term antiretroviral therapy in people with HIV. CDR1 and CDR2 from the germline V gene are SGHNT and YENEEA. The V gene lost 5 bases and the J gene lost 2 bases, with 11 bases spanning the gap. The CDR3 runs 14 residues. The authors ran the immunoSEQ assay, v3.0, at survey level. Sequencing was performed with immunoSEQ multiplex PCR; in TCRdb, only in-frame clones are kept and a portion is missing. The profile covers about 24,000 clones, with 80% to 90% appearing a single time and around 15% taken by the ten largest. This receptor was identified in a man aged 45-65 years with HIV. The chain combines TRBV11-3 with TRBJ2-3; perhaps TRBD2 as D (5 bases). The specimen was unsorted PBMCs, collected 1.2 years after starting antiretroviral therapy. The CDR3 bases are TGTGCCAGCAGCCGCGGGCCTTCCACAGATACGCAGTATTTT. The encoded protein is CASSRGPSTDTQYF. Full variable domain (outside the CDR3, taken from reference TRBV11-3 and TRBJ2-3): EAGVVQSPRYKIIEKKQPVAFWCNPISGHNTLYWYLQNLGQGPELLIRYENEEAVDDSQLPKDRFSAERLKGVDSTLKIQPAELGDSAVYLCASSRGPSTDTQYFGPGTRLTVL.